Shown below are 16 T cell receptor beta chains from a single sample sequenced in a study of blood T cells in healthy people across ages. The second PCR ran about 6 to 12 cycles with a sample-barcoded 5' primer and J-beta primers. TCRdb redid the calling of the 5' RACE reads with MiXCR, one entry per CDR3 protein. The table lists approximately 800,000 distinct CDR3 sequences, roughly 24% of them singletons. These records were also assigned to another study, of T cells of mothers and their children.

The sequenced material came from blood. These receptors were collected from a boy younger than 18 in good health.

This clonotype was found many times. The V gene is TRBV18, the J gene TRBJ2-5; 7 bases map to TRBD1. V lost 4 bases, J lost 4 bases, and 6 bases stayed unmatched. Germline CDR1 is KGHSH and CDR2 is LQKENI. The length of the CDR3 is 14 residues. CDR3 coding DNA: TGTGCCAGCTCACAAAGACAGGGAAGAGAGACCCAGTACTTC. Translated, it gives CASSQRQGRETQYF.

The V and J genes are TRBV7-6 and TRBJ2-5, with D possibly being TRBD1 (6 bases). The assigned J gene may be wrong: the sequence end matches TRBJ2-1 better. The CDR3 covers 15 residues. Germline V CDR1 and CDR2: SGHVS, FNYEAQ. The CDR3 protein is CASSLEGHLYNEQFF. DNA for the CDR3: TGTGCCAGCAGCTTAGAGGGACACCTTTACAATGAGCAGTTCTTC.

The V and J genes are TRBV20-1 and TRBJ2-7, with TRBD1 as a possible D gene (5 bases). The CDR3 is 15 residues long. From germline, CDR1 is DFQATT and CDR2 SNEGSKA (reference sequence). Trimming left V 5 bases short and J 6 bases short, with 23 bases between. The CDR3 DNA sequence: TGCAGTGCTGACCTCCTTGGGCAGGGTAGTTCCGAGCAGTACTTC. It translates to CSADLLGQGSSEQYF.

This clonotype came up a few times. The CDR3 bases are TGTGCCACCAGCAGAGCAAACAGGGATCGCACCGGGGAGCTGTTTTTT. Translated, it gives CATSRANRDRTGELFF. The V call is TRBV15, the J call TRBJ2-2, with D tentatively TRBD1 (6 bases). The V end lost 1 base, the J end lost 4 bases, and 13 bases lay between the germline ends. Germline-derived CDR1 and CDR2 are LNHNV and YYDKDF (reference sequence). This CDR3 spans 16 amino acids. Complete variable domain (other parts from reference TRBV15 and TRBJ2-2): DAMVIQNPRYQVTQFGKPVTLSCSQTLNHNVMYWYQQKSSQAPKLLFHYYDKDFNNEADTPDNFQSRRPNTSFCFLDIRSPGLGDTAMYLCATSRANRDRTGELFFGEGSRLTVL.

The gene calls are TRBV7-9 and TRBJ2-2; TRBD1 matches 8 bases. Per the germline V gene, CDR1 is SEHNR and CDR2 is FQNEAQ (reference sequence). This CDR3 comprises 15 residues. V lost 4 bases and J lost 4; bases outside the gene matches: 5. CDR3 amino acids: CASSSLQGGTGELFF. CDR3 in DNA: TGTGCCAGCAGCTCCCTACAGGGGGGCACCGGGGAGCTGTTTTTT.

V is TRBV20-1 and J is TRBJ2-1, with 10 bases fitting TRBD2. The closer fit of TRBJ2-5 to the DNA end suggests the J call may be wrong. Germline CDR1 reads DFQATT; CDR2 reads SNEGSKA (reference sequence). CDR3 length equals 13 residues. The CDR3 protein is CSGGLAAQETQYF. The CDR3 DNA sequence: TGCAGTGGCGGACTAGCGGCGCAAGAGACCCAGTACTTC.

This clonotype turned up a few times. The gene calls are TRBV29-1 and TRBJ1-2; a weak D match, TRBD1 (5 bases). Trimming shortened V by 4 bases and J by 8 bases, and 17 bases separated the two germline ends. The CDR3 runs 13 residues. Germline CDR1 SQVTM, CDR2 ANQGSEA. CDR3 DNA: TGCAGCGTTGTCGTAGGGGACCCTTCGGGCTACACCTTC. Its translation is CSVVVGDPSGYTF.

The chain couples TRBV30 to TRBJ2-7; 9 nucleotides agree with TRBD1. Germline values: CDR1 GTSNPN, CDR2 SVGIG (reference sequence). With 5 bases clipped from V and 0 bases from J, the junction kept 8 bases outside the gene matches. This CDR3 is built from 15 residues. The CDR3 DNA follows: TGTGCCTGGGACCTCGGGACAGGGTACTCCTACGAGCAGTACTTC. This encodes CAWDLGTGYSYEQYF. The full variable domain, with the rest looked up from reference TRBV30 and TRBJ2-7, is SQTIHQWPATLVQPVGSPLSLECTVEGTSNPNLYWYRQAAGRGLQLLFYSVGIGQISSEVPQNLSASRPQDRQFILSSKKLLLSDSGFYLCAWDLGTGYSYEQYFGPGTRLTVT.

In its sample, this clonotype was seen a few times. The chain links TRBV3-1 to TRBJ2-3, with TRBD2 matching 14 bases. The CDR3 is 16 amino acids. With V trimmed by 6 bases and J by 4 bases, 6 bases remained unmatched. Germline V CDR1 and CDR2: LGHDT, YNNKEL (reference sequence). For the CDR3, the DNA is TGTGCCAGCAGACCGCGACTAGCGGGGGGGCCAGATACGCAGTATTTT. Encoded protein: CASRPRLAGGPDTQYF.

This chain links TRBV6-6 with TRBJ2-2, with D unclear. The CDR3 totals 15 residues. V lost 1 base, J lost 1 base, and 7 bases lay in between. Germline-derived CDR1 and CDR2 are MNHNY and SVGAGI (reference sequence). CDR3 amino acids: CASSYFQENTGELFF. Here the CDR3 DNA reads TGTGCCAGCAGTTACTTTCAGGAGAACACCGGGGAGCTGTTTTTT.

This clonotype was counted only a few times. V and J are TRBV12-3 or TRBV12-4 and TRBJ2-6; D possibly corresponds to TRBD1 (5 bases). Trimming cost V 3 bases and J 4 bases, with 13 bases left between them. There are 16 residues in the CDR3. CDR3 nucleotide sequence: TGTGCCAGCAGTTTGAGCAGGGCGGCAGGGGCCAACGTCCTGACTTTC. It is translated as CASSLSRAAGANVLTF.

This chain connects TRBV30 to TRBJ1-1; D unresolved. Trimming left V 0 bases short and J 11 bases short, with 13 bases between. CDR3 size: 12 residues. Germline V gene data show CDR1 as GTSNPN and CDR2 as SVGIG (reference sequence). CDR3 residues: CAWSVRGSLAFF. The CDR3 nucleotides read TGTGCCTGGAGTGTACGTGGCAGCCTTGCTTTCTTT.

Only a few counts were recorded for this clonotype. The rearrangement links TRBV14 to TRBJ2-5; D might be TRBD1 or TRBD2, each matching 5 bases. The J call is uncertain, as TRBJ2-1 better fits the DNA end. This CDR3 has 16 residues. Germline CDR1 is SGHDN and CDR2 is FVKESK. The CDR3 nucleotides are TGTGCCAGCAGCCCTGCCGGGGCCCGACCAATCAATGAGCAGTTCTTC. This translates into CASSPAGARPINEQFF.

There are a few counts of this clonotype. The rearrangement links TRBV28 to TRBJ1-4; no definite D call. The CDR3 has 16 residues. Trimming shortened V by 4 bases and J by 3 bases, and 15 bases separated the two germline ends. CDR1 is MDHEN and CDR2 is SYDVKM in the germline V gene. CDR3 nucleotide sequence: TGTGCCAGCAGTTCCATTGGGCAGGCTCCTAATGAAAAACTGTTTTTT. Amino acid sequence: CASSSIGQAPNEKLFF.

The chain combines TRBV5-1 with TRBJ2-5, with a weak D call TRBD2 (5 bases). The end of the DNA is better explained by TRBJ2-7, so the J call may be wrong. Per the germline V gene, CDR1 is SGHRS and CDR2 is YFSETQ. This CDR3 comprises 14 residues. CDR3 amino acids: CASSGSSPSYEQYF. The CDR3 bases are TGCGCCAGCTCCGGGTCTAGCCCGTCCTACGAGCAGTACTTC.

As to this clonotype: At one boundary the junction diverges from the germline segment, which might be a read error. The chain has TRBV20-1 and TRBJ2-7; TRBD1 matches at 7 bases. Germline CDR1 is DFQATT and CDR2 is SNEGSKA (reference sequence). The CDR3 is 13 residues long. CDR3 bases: TGCAGTGCCAGAGTAACAGGGGACTACGAGCAGTACTTC. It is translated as CSARVTGDYEQYF.